This T cell receptor (beta chain) was recorded in a study of blood T cell repertoires in COVID-19. Clones were read by immunoSEQ multiplex PCR, and TCRdb kept only the in-frame ones, dropping some. The table records 200,000 to 250,000 clones, around 82% of them present only once. This clonotype was obtained from a woman aged 65 to 85 with acute or convalescent COVID-19. Sequencing was performed on peripheral blood.

In DNA form, the CDR3 reads TGTGCCACCAGTGATTTTCGAGAGGGAAGGTACAATGAGCAGTTCTTC. Translated: CATSDFREGRYNEQFF. The chain couples TRBV24-1 to TRBJ2-1; tentatively, D is TRBD2 (5 bases). CDR1 is KGHDR, CDR2 SFDVKD, per germline. This CDR3 is 16 amino acids long. Trimming took 1 base from V and 4 from J, leaving 13 bases between them.